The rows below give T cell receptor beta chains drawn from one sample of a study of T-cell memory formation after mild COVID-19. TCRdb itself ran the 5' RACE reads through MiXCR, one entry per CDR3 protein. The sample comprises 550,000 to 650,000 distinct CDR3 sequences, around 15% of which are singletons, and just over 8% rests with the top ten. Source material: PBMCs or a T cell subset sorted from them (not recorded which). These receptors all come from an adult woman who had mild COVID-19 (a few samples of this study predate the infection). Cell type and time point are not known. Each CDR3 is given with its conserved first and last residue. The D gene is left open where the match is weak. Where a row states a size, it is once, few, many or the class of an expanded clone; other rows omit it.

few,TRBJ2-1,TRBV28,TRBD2,CASSLVASGYSYNEQFF,TGTGCCAGCAGTTTGGTGGCTAGCGGATACTCCTACAATGAGCAGTTCTTC
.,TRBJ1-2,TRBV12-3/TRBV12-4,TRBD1,CASSRTGRGYTF,TGTGCCAGCAGTCGGACAGGGAGAGGCTACACCTTC
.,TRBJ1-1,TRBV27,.,CASSSIDGVEAFF,TGTGCCAGCAGTTCGATAGACGGGGTTGAAGCTTTCTTT
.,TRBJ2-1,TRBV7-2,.,CASSLTAYAGNEQFF,TGTGCCAGCAGCTTAACCGCTTACGCGGGCAATGAGCAGTTCTTC
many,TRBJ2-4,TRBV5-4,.,CASSLKGVKNIQYF,TGTGCCAGCAGCTTGAAGGGGGTCAAAAACATTCAGTACTTC
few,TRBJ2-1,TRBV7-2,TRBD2,CASSSTSSGVNEQFF,TGTGCCAGCAGCTCAACGTCTAGCGGGGTCAATGAGCAGTTCTTC
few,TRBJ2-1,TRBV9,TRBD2,CASSVGPLAGVGEQFF,TGTGCCAGCAGCGTAGGTCCGCTAGCGGGAGTGGGTGAGCAGTTCTTC
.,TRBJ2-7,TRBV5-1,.,CASSLETVVEQYF,TGCGCCAGCAGCTTGGAGACAGTTGTGGAGCAGTACTTC
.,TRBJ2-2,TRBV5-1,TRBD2,CASSSRLAGYTGELFF,TGCGCCAGCAGCTCCAGACTAGCGGGGTACACCGGGGAGCTGTTTTTT
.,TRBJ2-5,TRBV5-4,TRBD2,CASSLGLAGINSF,TGTGCCAGCAGCTTGGGACTAGCGGGAATCAATTCCTTC
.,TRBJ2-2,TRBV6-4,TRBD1,CASSPDRDTGELFF,TGTGCCAGCAGCCCGGACAGGGACACCGGGGAGCTGTTTTTT
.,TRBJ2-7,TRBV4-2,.,CASSQDAAAPSSYEQYF,TGTGCCAGCAGCCAAGATGCGGCGGCACCCTCCTCCTACGAGCAGTACTTC
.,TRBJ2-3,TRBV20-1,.,CSASGGTDTQYF,TGCAGTGCTAGTGGGGGCACAGATACGCAGTATTTT
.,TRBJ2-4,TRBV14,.,CASSQGIQNIQYF,TGTGCCAGCAGCCAGGGGATTCAAAACATTCAGTACTTC
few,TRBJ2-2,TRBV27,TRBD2,CASSLFGLAGGPGTGELFF,TGTGCCAGCAGTTTATTCGGACTAGCGGGAGGGCCGGGCACCGGGGAGCTGTTTTTT
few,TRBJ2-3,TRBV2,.,CASSSEGQTSTDTQYF,TGTGCCAGCAGCAGTGAAGGCCAGACAAGCACAGATACGCAGTATTTT